Listed here are 11 T cell receptor beta chains from one sample, sequenced in a study of low-dose radiotherapy and immunotherapy resistance in tumors. Regarding time point: after trial treatment. The treatment was: LDRT plus nivolumab, ipilimumab, low-dose cyclophosphamide and aspirin (RACIN trial). With TRAV- and TRBV-specific primers, first-strand cDNA was made, covering the alpha and beta chains. Amplification, which lasted 15 to 20 PCR cycles, used a constant-region primer and V-primer adapter to amplify TCRs. In TCRdb, the reads were re-called with MiXCR into one record per CDR3 protein. In the table there are about 80,000 distinct CDR3 sequences, 17% of which are singletons. The sequencing used PBMCs, collected after low-dose radiotherapy plus immunotherapy. The receptor source for this set is a male donor with prostate cancer.

Many counts were recorded for this clonotype. The chain joins TRBV6-6 to TRBJ2-4; D is ambiguous. Germline CDR1 is MNHNY and CDR2 is SVGAGI (reference sequence). This CDR3 has 14 amino acids. V lost 5 bases, J lost 4 bases, and 12 bases lay in between. The CDR3 spells CASSQSYLKNIQYF. As DNA, the CDR3 is TGTGCCAGCAGTCAATCCTACTTGAAAAACATTCAGTACTTC.

In its sample, this clonotype was seen many times. The rearrangement uses TRBV6-5 and TRBJ2-1; 8 nucleotides match TRBD1. From germline, CDR1 is MNHEY and CDR2 SVGAGI. This CDR3 contains 14 residues. The trim removed 6 bases at V and 0 bases at J, leaving 1 base unmatched. The CDR3 loop reads CASRGTGSYNEQFF. The CDR3, as DNA: TGTGCCAGCAGGGGGACAGGCTCCTACAATGAGCAGTTCTTC.

About this clonotype: A far larger clone is only one base removed, so a read error is likely. This chain connects TRBV5-8 to TRBJ2-1; a possible D gene is TRBD2 (6 bases). The CDR3 length is 15 residues. Germline CDR1 SGHTS, CDR2 YDEGEE. CDR3 bases: TGTGTCAGCAGCCCACGGGCGGGGTCCTACAATGAGCAGTTCTTC. Amino acids: CVSSPRAGSYNEQFF.

V is TRBV4-3 and J is TRBJ2-7; D remains ambiguous. The CDR3 contains 15 residues. Germline-derived CDR1 and CDR2 are LGHNA and YSLEER. V dropped 0 bases and J dropped 0 bases, with 9 bases sitting between them. CDR3 in amino acids: CASSQDPRSSYEQYF. The CDR3 bases are TGCGCCAGCAGCCAAGATCCGAGAAGCTCCTACGAGCAGTACTTC.

This clonotype was found many times. V usage is TRBV7-8 and J usage is TRBJ2-3, with D maybe TRBD1 (6 bases). The CDR3 runs to 14 residues. The germline gives CDR1 SGHVS, CDR2 FQNEAQ. The V and J ends lost 5 bases and 5 bases respectively, with 14 bases between them. In DNA, the CDR3 is TGTGCCAGCAGCATACAGGGATCAGAAGATACGCAGTATTTT. Amino acid sequence: CASSIQGSEDTQYF.

The chain carries TRBV29-1 and TRBJ2-7, with 7 bases identical to TRBD1. The CDR3 length is 15 residues. Germline values: CDR1 SQVTM, CDR2 ANQGSEA. The V segment lost 6 bases and the J segment 4 bases; nucleotides outside the gene matches: 15. The CDR3 region has the DNA TGCAGCGTAGCCGGGACAGAACCCAGGATATACGAGCAGTACTTC. It translates to CSVAGTEPRIYEQYF.

This clonotype showed up many times. The V and J genes are TRBV6-8 and TRBJ2-7, with 8 bases fitting TRBD1. CDR1 is MNHGY, CDR2 SAAAGT, per germline. The length of the CDR3 is 14 residues. The V gene end was trimmed by 4 bases and the J gene end by 0 bases; junction bases not matched to a gene: 2. The CDR3, as DNA: TGTGCCAGCAGTTCAGACAGGGGCTCCTACGAGCAGTACTTC. Translated, it gives CASSSDRGSYEQYF.

This clonotype was picked up many times. The rearrangement uses TRBV7-9 and TRBJ2-5; D possibly corresponds to TRBD1 (6 bases). The CDR3 runs 14 residues. With 6 bases removed from V and 5 bases from J, the gap between germline ends came to 16 bases. The germline V gene encodes CDR1 SEHNR and CDR2 FQNEAQ (reference sequence). The CDR3 region is CASRPPTGQETQYF. In DNA, the CDR3 is TGTGCCAGCAGGCCTCCTACAGGGCAGGAGACCCAGTACTTC.

This clonotype was detected many times. The chain couples TRBV7-2 to TRBJ2-2, with D perhaps assigned TRBD1 or TRBD2 (5 bases each). The CDR3 consists of 15 residues. CDR1 and CDR2 from the germline V gene are SGHTA and FQGNSA. V lost 4 bases to trimming and J lost 6 bases, with 15 bases between them. The CDR3 DNA is TGTGCCAGCAGCTCCGGGACGTCCAAGGCCGGGGAGCTGTTTTTT. It specifies CASSSGTSKAGELFF.

This rearrangement joins TRBV5-1 to TRBJ2-7; D assignment may be TRBD1 or TRBD2 (6 bases each). V was clipped by 0 bases and J by 2 bases, with 9 bases between them. The CDR3 is 14 amino acids. The germline V gene has CDR1 SGHRS and CDR2 YFSETQ. The CDR3 bases are TGCGCCAGCAGCTTGGAAGGGGGGCCCTACGAGCAGTACTTC. It translates to CASSLEGGPYEQYF.

J is TRBJ1-5 and V is TRBV27; 10 positions agree with TRBD1. Per germline, CDR1 MNHEY and CDR2 SMNVEV (reference sequence). Losses at the gene ends were 6 bases for V and 4 bases for J; bases not matched to a gene: 6. The CDR3 length is 15 residues. CDR3 amino acids: CASRSGTGENQPQHF. The CDR3 DNA reads TGTGCCAGCAGGAGCGGGACAGGGGAGAATCAGCCCCAGCATTTT.